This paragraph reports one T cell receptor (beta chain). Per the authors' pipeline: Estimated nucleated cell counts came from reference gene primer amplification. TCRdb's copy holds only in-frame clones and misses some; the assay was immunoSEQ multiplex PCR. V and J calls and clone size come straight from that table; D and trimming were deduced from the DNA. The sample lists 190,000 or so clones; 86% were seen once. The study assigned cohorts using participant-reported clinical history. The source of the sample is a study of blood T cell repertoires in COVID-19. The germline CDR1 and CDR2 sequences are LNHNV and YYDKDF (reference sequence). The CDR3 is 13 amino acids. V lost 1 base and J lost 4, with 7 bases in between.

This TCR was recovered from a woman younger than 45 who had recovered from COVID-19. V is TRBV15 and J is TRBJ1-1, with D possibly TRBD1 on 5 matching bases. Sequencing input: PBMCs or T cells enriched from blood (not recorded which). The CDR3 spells CATSRAGGTEAFF. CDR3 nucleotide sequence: TGTGCCACCAGCAGAGCCGGGGGCACTGAAGCTTTCTTT.